What follows is one T cell receptor (beta chain) and its context. Its antigen is currently unknown. With a much larger clone just one base away, this may be a read error. Trimming stripped 1 base from V and 8 bases from J, with 15 bases between. Germline CDR1 is LGHNT and CDR2 is FRNRAP. This CDR3 spans 15 amino acids. Axillary draining lymph nodes of breast cancer patients supplied the node samples. The data belong to a study of breast tumors, draining lymph nodes, adjacent tissues. TCRdb reanalysed the multiplex PCR reads using MiXCR and keeps one entry per CDR3 protein. The table records about 89,000 distinct CDR3 sequences, roughly 28% of them present only once. Points from the study as a whole: Compared with basal-like, luminal-like tumors shared significantly more repertoire with nontumor tissue. Tumor TCR diversity was below lymph nodes but above nontumor tissue. That most tumor T cells come from lymph nodes remained unproven. Data fit most tumor T cells coming from lymph node, expanding in tumor.

Source material: axillary lymph node tissue. This sequence was found in a female donor with breast cancer. Some clones in this sample may be carry-over from other donors' samples. The chain combines TRBV12-5 with TRBJ2-1; the D is unclear. CDR3 loop: CASGLGRAKGDEQFF. The CDR3 DNA follows: TGTGCTAGTGGTTTGGGACGGGCGAAGGGCGATGAGCAGTTCTTC.